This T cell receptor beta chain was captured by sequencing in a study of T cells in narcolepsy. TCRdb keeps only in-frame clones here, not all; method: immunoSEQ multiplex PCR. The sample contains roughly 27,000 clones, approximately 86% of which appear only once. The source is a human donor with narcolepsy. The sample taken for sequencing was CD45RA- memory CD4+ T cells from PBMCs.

The CDR3 reads CASSLLQTTGELFF. The CDR3 nucleotides read TGCGCCAGCAGCTTGCTTCAGACCACCGGGGAGCTGTTTTTT. This chain joins TRBV5-1 and TRBJ2-2, with D uncertain. V was cut by 1 base and J by 4 bases, with 8 bases left in between. CDR1 and CDR2 from the germline V gene are SGHRS and YFSETQ. The CDR3 consists of 14 residues.